These T cell receptor beta chains were read from a single sample in a study of OX40 agonist ivuxolimab in advanced cancers. Sequenced by immunoSEQ multiplex PCR; TCRdb stores in-frame clones only, minus some. The table shows approximately 74,000 clones, with over 75% occurring only once. The specimen was CD4+ or CD8+ T cells sorted from blood, collected in a trial of the OX40 agonist ivuxolimab. These receptors were obtained from an adult with an advanced solid tumor such as melanoma, head and neck, liver or kidney cancer. CDR3s include the opening cysteine and the closing phenylalanine or tryptophan. D genes are given only for firm matches. The size of a clone is reported for some rows only, either as once, few or many, or as a class for expanded clones.

size	D	J	V	DNA	CDR3
-	-	TRBJ2-5	TRBV30	TGTGCCTGGAGTCTCTCAGGGGTGGGAGAGACCCAGTACTTC	CAWSLSGVGETQYF
-	-	TRBJ2-7	TRBV28	TGTGCCAGCAGTTTATCTCACAGGGCCTACGAGCAGTACTTC	CASSLSHRAYEQYF
-	TRBD2	TRBJ2-2	TRBV4-2	TGTGCCAGCAGCTCGGGACTAGCGGGAGCCGACACCGGGGAGCTGTTTTTT	CASSSGLAGADTGELFF
-	TRBD2	TRBJ2-2	TRBV18	TGTGCCAGCTCACCCCTCCGGACTAGTGAGGCCGGGGAGCTGTTTTTT	CASSPLRTSEAGELFF
-	-	TRBJ1-4	TRBV30	TGTGCCTGGAGTCACATTTCGGACAGCCGAAATGAAAAACTGTTTTTT	CAWSHISDSRNEKLFF
-	TRBD1	TRBJ2-7	TRBV6-1	TGTGCCAGCAAAAATACAGGGGGCATCTACGAGCAGTACTTC	CASKNTGGIYEQYF
-	-	TRBJ2-4	TRBV5-4	TGTGCCACCTCGGAGGGGGGCCTAGTGAAAAACATTCAGTACTTC	CATSEGGLVKNIQYF
-	-	TRBJ2-3	TRBV30	TGTGCCTGGACTCTCTTAGGGACGAATACGCAGTATTTT	CAWTLLGTNTQYF
-	TRBD2	TRBJ2-7	TRBV2	TGTGCCAGCAGTGGACTAGCGAGCTTCAAGAGCTCCTACGAGCAGTACTTC	CASSGLASFKSSYEQYF
few	TRBD1	TRBJ1-5	TRBV30	TGTGCCTGCACCAGGGGGCTAAGCAATCAGCCCCAGCATTTT	CACTRGLSNQPQHF
-	TRBD2	TRBJ2-5	TRBV10-3	TGTGCCACCACCGGGACTAGCGGCATCCAAGAGACCCAGTACTTC	CATTGTSGIQETQYF
once	TRBD2	TRBJ2-1	TRBV7-9	TGTGCCAGCAGCTTGCGTCGACTAGCGATCGCCTACAATGAGCAGTTCTTC	CASSLRRLAIAYNEQFF
-	-	TRBJ2-7	TRBV2	TGTGCCAGCAGTGACCCACGAACCTACGAGCAATACTTC	CASSDPRTYEQYF
-	-	TRBJ2-3	TRBV7-3	TGTGCCAGCAGCCCGTCCGCGACAGCAACAGATACGCAGTATTTT	CASSPSATATDTQYF